One and the same sample provided the 4 T cell receptor beta chains below, sequenced in a study of identical twins. TCRdb passed the 5' RACE reads through MiXCR, listing each CDR3 protein once. This sample carries under 450,000 distinct CDR3 sequences, approximately 17% of them seen once, and the ten largest clones take around 12%. Material for sequencing was naive T cells sorted from blood. Source of these receptors: a middle-aged man in good health.

V and J are TRBV5-1 and TRBJ1-1; perhaps TRBD1 as D (5 bases). Trimming removed 3 bases at V and 1 base at J, with 13 bases between. The CDR3 has 15 residues. Germline values: CDR1 SGHRS, CDR2 YFSETQ. The chain's CDR3 is CASSSQSGQNTEAFF. Here the CDR3 DNA reads TGCGCCAGCAGCTCCCAGTCCGGACAGAACACTGAAGCTTTCTTT. The full variable domain, completed using reference TRBV5-1 and TRBJ1-1, is KAGVTQTPRYLIKTRGQQVTLSCSPISGHRSVSWYQQTPGQGLQFLFEYFSETQRNKGNFPGRFSGRQFSNSRSEMNVSTLELGDSALYLCASSSQSGQNTEAFFGQGTRLTVV.

This clonotype appeared a single time. The rearrangement uses TRBV5-1 and TRBJ2-1; tentatively, D is TRBD1 (6 bases). The CDR3 runs 15 residues. The V and J ends lost 3 bases and 4 bases respectively, with 14 bases between them. Germline assignment: CDR1 SGHRS and CDR2 YFSETQ. The CDR3 DNA sequence: TGCGCCAGCAGCTCGCGGACAGACTTTTACAATGAGCAGTTCTTC. This codes for CASSSRTDFYNEQFF.

This clonotype was counted many times. This rearrangement joins TRBV5-1 to TRBJ2-3; 7 positions agree with TRBD1. After removal of 6 bases from V and 0 bases from J, the junction contained 7 bases not matched to a gene. CDR3 length: 15 residues. Germline CDR1 is SGHRS and CDR2 is YFSETQ. CDR3 nucleotides: TGCGCCAGCAACACAGGGGCTGGTAGCACAGATACGCAGTATTTT. Its protein product is CASNTGAGSTDTQYF.

The rearrangement uses TRBV10-3 and TRBJ2-7, with 8 bases matching TRBD2. The CDR3 totals 15 residues. Germline loops: CDR1 ENHRY, CDR2 SYGVKD. The V gene end was trimmed by 2 bases and the J gene end by 6 bases; junction bases not matched to a gene: 9. The CDR3 sequence is CAISEGTGGPREQYF. CDR3 DNA sequence: TGTGCCATCAGTGAGGGCACGGGAGGGCCGCGCGAGCAGTACTTC.